This entry features one T cell receptor (beta chain) sequence. The data were obtained in a study of blood T cell repertoires in COVID-19. Study-wide context: Samples came from the United States, Italy and Spain, spanning acute and convalescent COVID-19. T cells, B-cell-depleted T cells, or PBMCs supplied cDNA or gDNA.

As originally analysed: Reference gene primer amplification yielded estimated nucleated cell counts. Generated by immunoSEQ multiplex PCR, the TCRdb table keeps only in-frame clones and is missing some. That table supplies the V and J calls and clone size; D and trimming were determined from the DNA. The sample lists some 75,000 clones, about nine tenths occurring once. V was cut by 4 bases and J by 2 bases, with 12 bases left in between. This CDR3 comprises 14 residues. Germline CDR1 is LNHDA and CDR2 is SQIVND (reference sequence). The specimen was peripheral blood. The chain couples TRBV19 to TRBJ2-7; D uncertain. The receptor was isolated from a human donor in a cohort sampled during active COVID-19. CDR3: CASSTSLLAYEQYF. CDR3 DNA sequence: TGTGCCAGTAGTACCTCCTTACTCGCCTACGAGCAGTACTTC.